A selection of T cell receptor beta chains follows, all from one sample in a study of control samples from healthy donors and cancer patients. This table comes from immunoSEQ multiplex PCR, and its TCRdb copy is limited to in-frame clones, with some not included. Of around 150,000 clones in the sample, approximately 94% were seen once. The sample was PBMCs. The receptors derive from a man between 60 and 70 years old with colorectal cancer. The CDR3 runs from the conserved cysteine through the conserved F or W. A D gene is named only where the DNA matches it firmly. Part of the rows lack a size; the others show once, few, many or a class for expanded clones.

CDR3 DNA,CDR3 protein,V gene,D gene,clone size,J gene,CDR3 length
TGTGCCAGCAGTCGTGGACGGTATTCTGAAGCTTTCTTT,CASSRGRYSEAFF,TRBV12-3/TRBV12-4,-,once,TRBJ1-1,13
TGCGCCAGCAGTGAGGGACAGGGGATCCCTAGCAATCAGCCCCAGCATTTT,CASSEGQGIPSNQPQHF,TRBV10-2,TRBD1,-,TRBJ1-5,17
TGTGCCTGGAGCCGGACAGAGACCTACGAGCAGTACTTC,CAWSRTETYEQYF,TRBV30,-,-,TRBJ2-7,13
TGCGCCAGCAGCTTTTTAGCGGGGGGGCCGACAGATACGCAGTATTTT,CASSFLAGGPTDTQYF,TRBV5-1,TRBD2,once,TRBJ2-3,16
TGTGCCAGCACCGGCCCCATCAGTGATGAAGCTTTCTTT,CASTGPISDEAFF,TRBV11-2,-,-,TRBJ1-1,13
TGCAGTGCTAGGGACTCCTACGAGCAGTACTTC,CSARDSYEQYF,TRBV20-1,-,once,TRBJ2-7,11
TGTGCCAGCAGCCCTGACAGTAATCAGCCCCAGCATTTT,CASSPDSNQPQHF,TRBV6-2/TRBV6-3,-,-,TRBJ1-5,13
TGTGCCAGCAGCCCCGGTTTAGGGCGGGATGGCTCCTACAATGAGCAGTTCTTC,CASSPGLGRDGSYNEQFF,TRBV11-2,-,-,TRBJ2-1,18
TGTGCCAGCTCACCAATGCAGGGCACAGATACGCAGTATTTT,CASSPMQGTDTQYF,TRBV18,-,-,TRBJ2-3,14
TGCGCCAGCAGCCGAACAGGGGATGAGCAGTTCTTC,CASSRTGDEQFF,TRBV4-1,TRBD1,once,TRBJ2-1,12
TGTGCCAGCAGCCAGAATAGACAGAGTAATGGCTACACCTTC,CASSQNRQSNGYTF,TRBV11-2,-,-,TRBJ1-2,14
TGTGCCAGCAGGTGGACAGGGAACACTGAAGCTTTCTTT,CASRWTGNTEAFF,TRBV12-3/TRBV12-4,TRBD1,-,TRBJ1-1,13
TGTGCCAGCTCACTTCAGGAGAGCACAGATACGCAGTATTTT,CASSLQESTDTQYF,TRBV18,-,-,TRBJ2-3,14
TGTGCCAGCAGTTTCGGGACTCCCGGCGCGAATCAGCCCCAGCATTTT,CASSFGTPGANQPQHF,TRBV27,-,-,TRBJ1-5,16
TGTGCCACCAGAGCAGCGGGGACCAATCAGCCCCAGCATTTT,CATRAAGTNQPQHF,TRBV24-1,-,-,TRBJ1-5,14
TGTGCCAGCAGCTTGATAGCTAGCACTTACAATGAGCAGTTCTTC,CASSLIASTYNEQFF,TRBV5-8,-,-,TRBJ2-1,15